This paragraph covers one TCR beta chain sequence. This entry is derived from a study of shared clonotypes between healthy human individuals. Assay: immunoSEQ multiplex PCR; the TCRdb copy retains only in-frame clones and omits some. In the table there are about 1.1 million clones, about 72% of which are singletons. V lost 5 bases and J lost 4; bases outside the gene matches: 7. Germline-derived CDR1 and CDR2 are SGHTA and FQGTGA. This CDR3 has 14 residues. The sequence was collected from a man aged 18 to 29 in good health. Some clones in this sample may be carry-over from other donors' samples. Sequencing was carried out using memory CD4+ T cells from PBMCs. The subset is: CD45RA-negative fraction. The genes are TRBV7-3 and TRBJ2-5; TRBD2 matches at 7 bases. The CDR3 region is CASSPQPGGETQYF. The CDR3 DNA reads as TGTGCCAGCAGCCCTCAACCGGGGGGAGAGACCCAGTACTTC.